This T cell receptor (beta chain) was profiled in a study of blood T cell repertoires in COVID-19. Overall study context: PBMCs, B-cell-depleted T cells, or T cells provided the cDNA or gDNA that made up the material.

Trimming took 0 bases from V and 4 from J, leaving 8 bases between them. The CDR3 has 13 amino acids. Germline values: CDR1 SGHRS, CDR2 YFSETQ. In the source study's methods: Nucleated cell number was recorded as an estimate derived from reference gene primer amplification. The method was immunoSEQ multiplex PCR; TCRdb's version includes in-frame clones alone and lacks a portion of them. The V and J calls and clone size are taken from that table; D and trimming were inferred from the DNA. The table lists a few hundred thousand clones, 80% to 85% of them singletons. This chain uses TRBV5-1 with TRBJ2-7; no clear D. Material for sequencing was peripheral blood. This clonotype was obtained from an older woman with acute or convalescent COVID-19. CDR3 nucleotides: TGCGCCAGCAGCTTGGGGCCACAGTACGAGCAGTACTTC. It specifies CASSLGPQYEQYF.